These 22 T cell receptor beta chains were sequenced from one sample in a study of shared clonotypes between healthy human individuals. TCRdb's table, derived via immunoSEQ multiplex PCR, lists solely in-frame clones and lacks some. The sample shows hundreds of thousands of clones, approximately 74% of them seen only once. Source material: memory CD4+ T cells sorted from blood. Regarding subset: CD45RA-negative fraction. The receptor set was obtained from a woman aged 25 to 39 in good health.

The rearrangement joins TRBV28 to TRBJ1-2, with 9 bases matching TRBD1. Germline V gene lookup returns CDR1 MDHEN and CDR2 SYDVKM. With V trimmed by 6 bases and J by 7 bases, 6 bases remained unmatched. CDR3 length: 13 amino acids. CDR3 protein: CASRQTGGVGYTF. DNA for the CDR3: TGTGCCAGCAGACAAACAGGGGGCGTTGGCTACACCTTC.

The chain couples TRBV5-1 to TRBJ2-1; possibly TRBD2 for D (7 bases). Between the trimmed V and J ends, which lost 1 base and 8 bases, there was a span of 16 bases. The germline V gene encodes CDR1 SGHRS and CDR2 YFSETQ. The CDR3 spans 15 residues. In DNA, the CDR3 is TGCGCCAGCAGCTTGTCTGGCGGGGGCATCGATGAGCAGTTCTTC. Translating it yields CASSLSGGGIDEQFF.

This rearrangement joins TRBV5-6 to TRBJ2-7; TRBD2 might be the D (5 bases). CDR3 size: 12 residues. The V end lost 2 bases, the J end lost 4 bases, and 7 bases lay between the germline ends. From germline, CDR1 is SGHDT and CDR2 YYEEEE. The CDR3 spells CASSLRGYEQYF. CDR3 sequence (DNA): TGTGCCAGCAGCTTACGAGGGTACGAGCAGTACTTC.

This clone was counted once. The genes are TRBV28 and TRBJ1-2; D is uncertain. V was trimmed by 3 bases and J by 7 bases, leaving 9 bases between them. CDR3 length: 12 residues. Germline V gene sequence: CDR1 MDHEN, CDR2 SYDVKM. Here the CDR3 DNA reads TGTGCCAGCAGTTTCTCCGACGGTGGCTACACCTTC. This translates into CASSFSDGGYTF.

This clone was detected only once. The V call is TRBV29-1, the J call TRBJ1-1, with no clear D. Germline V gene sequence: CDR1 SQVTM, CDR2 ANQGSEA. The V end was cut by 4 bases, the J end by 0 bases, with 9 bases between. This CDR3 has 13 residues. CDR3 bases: TGCAGCGTTGCCGGCCAGATGAACACTGAAGCTTTCTTT. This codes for CSVAGQMNTEAFF.

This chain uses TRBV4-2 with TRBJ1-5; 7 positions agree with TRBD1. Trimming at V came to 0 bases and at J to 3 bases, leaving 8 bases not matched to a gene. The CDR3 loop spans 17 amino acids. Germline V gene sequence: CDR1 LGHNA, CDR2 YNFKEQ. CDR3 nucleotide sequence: TGTGCCAGCAGCCAAGATCCTGGGACAGCTGACAATCAGCCCCAGCATTTT. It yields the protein CASSQDPGTADNQPQHF.

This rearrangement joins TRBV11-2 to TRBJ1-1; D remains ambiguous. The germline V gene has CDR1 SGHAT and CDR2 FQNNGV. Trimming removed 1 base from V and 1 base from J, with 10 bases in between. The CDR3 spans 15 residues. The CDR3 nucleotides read TGTGCCAGCAGCTTAGCGCGTCCGGAGAACACTGAAGCTTTCTTT. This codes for CASSLARPENTEAFF.

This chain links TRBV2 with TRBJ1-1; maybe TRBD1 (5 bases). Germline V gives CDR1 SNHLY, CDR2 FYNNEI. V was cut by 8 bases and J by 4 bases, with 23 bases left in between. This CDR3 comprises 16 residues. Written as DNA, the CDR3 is TGTGCCAGCGGGGAGGGCGGATCGGGAAGGGGCACTGAAGCTTTCTTT. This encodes CASGEGGSGRGTEAFF.

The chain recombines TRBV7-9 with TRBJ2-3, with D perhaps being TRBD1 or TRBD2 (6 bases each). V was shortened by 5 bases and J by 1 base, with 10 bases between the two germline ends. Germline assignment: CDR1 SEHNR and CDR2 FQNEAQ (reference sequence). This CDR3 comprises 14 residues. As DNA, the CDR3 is TGTGCCAGCAGCCCCCGGGGGCGCACAGATACGCAGTATTTT. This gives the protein CASSPRGRTDTQYF.

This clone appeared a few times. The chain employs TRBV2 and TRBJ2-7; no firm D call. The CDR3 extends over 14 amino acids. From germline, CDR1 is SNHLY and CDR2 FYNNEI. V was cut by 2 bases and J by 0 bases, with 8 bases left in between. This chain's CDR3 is CASSERLLSYEQYF. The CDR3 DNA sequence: TGTGCCAGCAGTGAACGGCTGCTCTCCTACGAGCAGTACTTC. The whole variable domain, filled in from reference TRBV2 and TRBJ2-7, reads EPEVTQTPSHQVTQMGQEVILRCVPISNHLYFYWYRQILGQKVEFLVSFYNNEISEKSEIFDDQFSVERPDGSNFTLKIRSTKLEDSAMYFCASSERLLSYEQYFGPGTRLTVT.

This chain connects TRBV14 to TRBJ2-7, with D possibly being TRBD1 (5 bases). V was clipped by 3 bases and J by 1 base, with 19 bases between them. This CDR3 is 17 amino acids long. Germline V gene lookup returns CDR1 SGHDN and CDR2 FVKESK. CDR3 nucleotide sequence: TGTGCCAGCAGCCATCCTACCGGGCAGGGTGTTTCCTACGAGCAGTACTTC. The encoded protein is CASSHPTGQGVSYEQYF.

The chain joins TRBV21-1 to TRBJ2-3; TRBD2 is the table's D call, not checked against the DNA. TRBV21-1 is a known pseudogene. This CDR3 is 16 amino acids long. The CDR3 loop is CASSIVGRDRTDTQYF. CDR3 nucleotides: TGTGCCAGCAGCATCGTCGGGCGGGACCGCACAGATACGCAGTATTTT.

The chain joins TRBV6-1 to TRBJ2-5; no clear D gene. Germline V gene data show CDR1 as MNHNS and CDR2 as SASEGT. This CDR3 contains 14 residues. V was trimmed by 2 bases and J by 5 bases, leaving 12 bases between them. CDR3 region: CASSETLGGETQYF. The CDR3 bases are TGTGCCAGCAGTGAAACCCTAGGTGGGGAGACCCAGTACTTC.

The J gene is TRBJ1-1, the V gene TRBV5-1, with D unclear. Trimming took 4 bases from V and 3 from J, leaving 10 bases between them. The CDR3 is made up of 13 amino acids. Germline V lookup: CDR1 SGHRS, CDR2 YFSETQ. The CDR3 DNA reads TGCGCCAGCAGCCCGGACGGGTACACTGAAGCTTTCTTT. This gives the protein CASSPDGYTEAFF. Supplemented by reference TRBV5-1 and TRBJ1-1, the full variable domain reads KAGVTQTPRYLIKTRGQQVTLSCSPISGHRSVSWYQQTPGQGLQFLFEYFSETQRNKGNFPGRFSGRQFSNSRSEMNVSTLELGDSALYLCASSPDGYTEAFFGQGTRLTVV.

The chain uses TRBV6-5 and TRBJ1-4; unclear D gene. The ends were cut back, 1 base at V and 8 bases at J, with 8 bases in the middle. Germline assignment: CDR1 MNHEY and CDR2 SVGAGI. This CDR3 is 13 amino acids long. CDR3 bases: TGTGCCAGCAGTTACTGGCCGGGGGAAAAACTGTTTTTT. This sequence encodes CASSYWPGEKLFF.

Written as DNA, the CDR3 is TGTGCCATCTCCGGGACAGGAGAGACCCAGTACTTC. Translating it yields CAISGTGETQYF. The chain joins TRBV18 to TRBJ2-5; 8 nucleotides line up with TRBD1. CDR3 length: 12 residues. Germline V gene data show CDR1 as KGHSH and CDR2 as LQKENI. Germline trimming cut 10 bases from V and 4 bases from J; bases unmatched to any gene: 5.

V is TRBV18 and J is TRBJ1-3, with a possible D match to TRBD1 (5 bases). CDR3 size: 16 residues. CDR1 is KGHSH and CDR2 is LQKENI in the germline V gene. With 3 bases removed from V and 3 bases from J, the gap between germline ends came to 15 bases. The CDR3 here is CASSPRDHSGGNTIYF. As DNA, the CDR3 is TGTGCCAGCTCACCCCGGGACCACAGTGGTGGAAACACCATATATTTT.

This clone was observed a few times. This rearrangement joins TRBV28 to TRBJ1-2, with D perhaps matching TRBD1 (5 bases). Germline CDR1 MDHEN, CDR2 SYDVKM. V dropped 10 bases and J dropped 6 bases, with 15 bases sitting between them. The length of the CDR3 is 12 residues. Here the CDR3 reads CAIHIQGHGYTF. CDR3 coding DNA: TGTGCCATCCACATTCAGGGCCATGGCTACACCTTC.

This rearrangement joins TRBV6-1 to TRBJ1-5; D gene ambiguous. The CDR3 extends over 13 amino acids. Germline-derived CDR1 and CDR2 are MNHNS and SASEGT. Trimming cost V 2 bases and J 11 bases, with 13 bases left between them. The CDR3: CASSEIERTAQHF. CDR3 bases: TGTGCCAGCAGTGAAATAGAACGGACGGCCCAGCATTTT.

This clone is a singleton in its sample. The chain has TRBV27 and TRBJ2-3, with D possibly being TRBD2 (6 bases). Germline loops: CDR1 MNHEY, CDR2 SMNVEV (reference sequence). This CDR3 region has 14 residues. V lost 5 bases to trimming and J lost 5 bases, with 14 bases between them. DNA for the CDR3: TGTGCCAGCAGTCCCCGGGGGAGAGTAGATACGCAGTATTTT. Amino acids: CASSPRGRVDTQYF.

The CDR3 loop is CASSPDQGNEKLFF. In nucleotides, the CDR3 is TGTGCCAGCAGCCCGGATCAGGGTAATGAAAAACTGTTTTTT. The V gene is TRBV21-1, the J gene TRBJ1-4; no check of the table's D call, TRBD1, against the DNA was made. TRBV21-1 is a pseudogene locus. The CDR3 runs to 14 residues.

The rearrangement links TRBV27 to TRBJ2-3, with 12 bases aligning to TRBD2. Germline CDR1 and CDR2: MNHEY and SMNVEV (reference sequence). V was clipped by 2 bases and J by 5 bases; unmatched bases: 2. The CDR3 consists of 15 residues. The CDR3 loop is CASSLRLAGEDTQYF. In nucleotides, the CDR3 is TGTGCCAGCAGTTTAAGACTAGCGGGAGAAGATACGCAGTATTTT.